Listed here are 24 T cell receptor beta chains from one sample, sequenced in a study of CD8 T cells in ankylosing spondylitis. Using its own MiXCR run on the 5' RACE reads, TCRdb lists one record per CDR3 protein. The table has 200,000 to 300,000 distinct CDR3 sequences, about 10% seen once; the top ten hold approximately 2.5%. Material for sequencing was blood, either unsorted or a sorted T cell fraction (not recorded which). These receptors were taken from a male donor with ankylosing spondylitis or in good health (not recorded which).

This clonotype was detected ten times or more. This chain links TRBV20-1 with TRBJ1-2; possibly TRBD1 for D (6 bases). The CDR3 runs 12 residues. Germline values: CDR1 DFQATT, CDR2 SNEGSKA (reference sequence). V lost 4 bases and J lost 6, with 12 bases in between. The CDR3 region is CSAKGGNDGYTF. The CDR3 nucleotides are TGCAGTGCTAAAGGGGGGAACGATGGCTACACCTTC.

The rearrangement uses TRBV14 and TRBJ2-1; 8 nucleotides agree with TRBD2. This CDR3 has 16 residues. J lost 1 base, V lost 2 bases, and 4 bases had no gene match. Per the germline V gene, CDR1 is SGHDN and CDR2 is FVKESK. The CDR3: CASSQLAGRSYNEQFF. In DNA, the CDR3 is TGTGCCAGCAGCCAATTAGCGGGACGGTCCTACAATGAGCAGTTCTTC.

This clonotype was seen ten or more times. CDR3 nucleotide sequence: TGCAGTCAACTAGCGGGGGGAGACAATGAGCAGTTCTTC. It encodes CSQLAGGDNEQFF. This chain joins TRBV20-1 and TRBJ2-1; 12 bases agree with TRBD2. There are 13 residues in the CDR3. Germline V CDR1 and CDR2: DFQATT, SNEGSKA (reference sequence). Trimming took 8 bases from V and 5 from J; bases not matched to a gene: 4.

This chain joins TRBV11-1 and TRBJ1-3, with 7 bases identical to TRBD1. Trimming cost V 3 bases and J 0 bases; bases outside gene matches: 11. Germline lookup yields CDR1 SGHAT and CDR2 FQDESV (reference sequence). CDR3 size: 18 residues. For the CDR3, the DNA is TGTGCCAGCAGCTTCTGGACAGGACTAGCTAACTCTGGAAACACCATATATTTT. Its protein is CASSFWTGLANSGNTIYF.

The table lists this clonotype with many counts. V gene TRBV20-1 combines with J gene TRBJ1-4; 7 positions match TRBD1. The CDR3 spans 14 residues. CDR1 and CDR2 (germline): DFQATT, SNEGSKA (reference sequence). The V gene end was trimmed by 0 bases and the J gene end by 7 bases; junction bases not matched to a gene: 5. The CDR3 nucleotides read TGCAGTGCTAGAGATGGAGGGGGCCCTGAAAAACTGTTTTTT. As protein: CSARDGGGPEKLFF.

The DNA for the CDR3 is TGTGCCAGCAACAACTTTAACGAGCAGTACTTC. Protein product: CASNNFNEQYF. V usage is TRBV7-9 and J usage is TRBJ2-7; D is undetermined. The CDR3 totals 11 residues. V dropped 7 bases and J dropped 5 bases, with 9 bases sitting between them. CDR1 and CDR2 from the germline V gene are SEHNR and FQNEAQ (reference sequence).

This clonotype was seen ten or more times. The rearrangement uses TRBV5-1 and TRBJ1-1; 8 bases agree with TRBD1. Germline loops: CDR1 SGHRS, CDR2 YFSETQ. The CDR3 loop spans 12 amino acids. After removal of 4 bases from V and 5 bases from J, the junction contained 1 base not matched to a gene. CDR3 region: CASSRDRTEAFF. The DNA for the CDR3 is TGCGCCAGCAGCAGGGACAGGACTGAAGCTTTCTTT.

This clonotype was detected only a few times. The CDR3 coding sequence is TGTGCCACTGACAAGCGGGAGGGCAGCACAGATACGCAGTATTTT. Translation gives CATDKREGSTDTQYF. V gene TRBV2 combines with J gene TRBJ2-3; 10 nucleotides agree with TRBD2. The germline gives CDR1 SNHLY, CDR2 FYNNEI. This CDR3 is 15 amino acids long. Trimming took 10 bases from V and 0 from J; bases not matched to a gene: 7.

This clonotype was seen many times. V is TRBV5-1 and J is TRBJ1-1; D uncertain. This CDR3 is built from 15 residues. Germline-derived CDR1 and CDR2 are SGHRS and YFSETQ. Trimming took off 1 base at V and 3 bases at J, with 13 bases between the two ends. The CDR3 loop reads CASSLMGLEDTEAFF. CDR3 DNA: TGCGCCAGCAGCTTGATGGGGTTAGAGGACACTGAAGCTTTCTTT.

This rearrangement joins TRBV6-1 to TRBJ2-3, with D possibly TRBD2 on 5 matching bases. The CDR3 length is 14 residues. From germline, CDR1 is MNHNS and CDR2 SASEGT. Trimming removed 6 bases at V and 0 bases at J, with 10 bases between. Written as DNA, the CDR3 is TGTGCCAGCAGGGAGGTCCCTAGCACAGATACGCAGTATTTT. Its protein is CASREVPSTDTQYF.

There are a few counts of this clonotype. The chain carries TRBV4-1 and TRBJ2-5, with 11 bases aligning to TRBD2. V lost 2 bases, J lost 4 bases, and 12 bases stayed unmatched. This CDR3 has 18 residues. In germline, CDR1 is MGHRA, CDR2 YSYEKL. This CDR3 is CASSQSPSGRPGGETQYF. CDR3 DNA: TGCGCCAGCAGCCAATCCCCTAGCGGGAGGCCGGGTGGAGAGACCCAGTACTTC.

The rearrangement uses TRBV4-2 and TRBJ2-1; 13 bases match TRBD2. The CDR3 loop spans 19 amino acids. CDR1 is LGHNA and CDR2 is YNFKEQ in the germline V gene. Trimming cost V 0 bases and J 8 bases; bases outside gene matches: 13. CDR3 sequence (DNA): TGTGCCAGCAGCCAAGACCCCCTTGGGACTAGCGGGATAGGTTATGAGCAGTTCTTC. It translates to CASSQDPLGTSGIGYEQFF.

The sample holds many counts of this clonotype. The chain employs TRBV3-1 and TRBJ2-6; 7 nucleotides agree with TRBD2. The CDR3 has 16 residues. Trimming took 0 bases from V and 4 from J; bases not matched to a gene: 3. Germline V CDR1 and CDR2: LGHDT, YNNKEL (reference sequence). The CDR3 DNA is TGTGCCAGCAGCCAAGATTTAGCGGGCGGGGCCAACGTCCTGACTTTC. Translated: CASSQDLAGGANVLTF.

Turning to this clonotype: One base away lies a much larger clone, so this may be a sequencing read error. The V call is TRBV4-1, the J call TRBJ2-1; TRBD2 matches 11 bases. CDR3 size: 17 residues. Germline values: CDR1 MGHRA, CDR2 YSYEKL. The CDR3 spells CASSRLAGGAFYNAQFF. CDR3 nucleotides: TGCGCCAGCAGCCGGTTAGCGGGAGGGGCCTTCTACAATGCGCAGTTCTTC.

This clonotype occurred many times. The CDR3 DNA is TGCGCCAGCAGCCAAGATATCAGAGTTGAGCAGTTCTTC. As protein: CASSQDIRVEQFF. The chain is built from TRBV4-1 and TRBJ2-1; unclear D gene. CDR1 is MGHRA, CDR2 YSYEKL, per germline. CDR3 size: 13 residues. The V and J ends lost 0 bases and 9 bases respectively, with 9 bases between them.

As for this clonotype: A much larger clone is a single base away; this may be a read error. The chain is built from TRBV18 and TRBJ2-7, with D tentatively TRBD1 (5 bases). Trimming removed 5 bases from V and 6 bases from J, with 23 bases in between. Per the germline V gene, CDR1 is KGHSH and CDR2 is LQKENI. CDR3 length: 16 amino acids. CDR3 loop: CASSGRETRGLREQYF. CDR3 coding DNA: TGTGCCAGCTCAGGTCGTGAGACAAGGGGCTTGCGCGAGCAGTACTTC.

This clonotype was counted ten times or more. This chain connects TRBV12-3 or TRBV12-4 to TRBJ2-2; tentative D call: TRBD2 (6 bases). The CDR3 runs to 15 residues. The V gene lost 5 bases and the J gene lost 2 bases, with 12 bases spanning the gap. The CDR3 DNA sequence: TGTGCCAGCAGTGCGGGGACCGCAAACACCGGGGAGCTGTTTTTT. Protein: CASSAGTANTGELFF.

This clonotype appeared a few times. The rearrangement uses TRBV6-1 and TRBJ1-5, with D unresolved. This CDR3 is built from 15 residues. Germline V lookup: CDR1 MNHNS, CDR2 SASEGT. The germline V and J ends were trimmed by 7 bases and 2 bases, with 15 bases remaining between them. As DNA, the CDR3 is TGTGCCAGCACGGGTTTTACCTTGGGCAATCAGCCCCAGCATTTT. Its translation is CASTGFTLGNQPQHF.

The chain couples TRBV27 to TRBJ2-3; D remains unclear. CDR3 length: 12 amino acids. V was pared by 4 bases and J by 4 bases, with 6 bases between. Looked up from germline, CDR1 is MNHEY and CDR2 is SMNVEV (reference sequence). CDR3 amino acids: CASSSISDTQYF. The CDR3 bases are TGTGCCAGCAGTTCTATCTCAGATACGCAGTATTTT.

This chain links TRBV10-1 with TRBJ2-2; TRBD1 is a possible D gene (5 bases). The CDR3 contains 17 residues. V lost 3 bases and J 6 bases, leaving 20 bases between the germline ends. Germline V gene lookup returns CDR1 WNHNN and CDR2 SYGVQD (reference sequence). The DNA of the CDR3 is TGCGCCAGCAGTGATAAAGGGGCAGGTCAAATGGCCGGGGAGCTGTTTTTT. It specifies CASSDKGAGQMAGELFF.

This clonotype has a count of ten or more. This chain connects TRBV19 to TRBJ1-6, with D uncertain. The V gene lost 6 bases and the J gene lost 6 bases, with 15 bases spanning the gap. There are 15 residues in the CDR3. Germline lookup yields CDR1 LNHDA and CDR2 SQIVND (reference sequence). In DNA form, the CDR3 reads TGTGCCAGTAGCACCTCTACCGACCGTAATTCACCCCTCCACTTT. Translating it yields CASSTSTDRNSPLHF.

The table lists this clonotype with many counts. The rearrangement uses TRBV3-1 and TRBJ2-5, with D possibly matching TRBD2 (5 bases). V was trimmed by 3 bases and J by 14 bases, leaving 22 bases between them. In germline, CDR1 is LGHDT, CDR2 YNNKEL (reference sequence). CDR3 length equals 14 residues. Here the CDR3 DNA reads TGTGCCAGCAGCCAGCCCCCCCCCGGAGGTCTGCCTTACTTC. This codes for CASSQPPPGGLPYF.

V and J are TRBV3-1 and TRBJ2-3, with a possible D match to TRBD2 (5 bases). In germline, CDR1 is LGHDT, CDR2 YNNKEL (reference sequence). The CDR3 is made up of 17 amino acids. Trimming removed 0 bases at V and 0 bases at J, with 13 bases between. This CDR3 is CASSQDMRETSTDTQYF. The CDR3 DNA follows: TGTGCCAGCAGCCAAGATATGAGGGAGACTAGCACAGATACGCAGTATTTT.

The sample holds many counts of this clonotype. The V call is TRBV27, the J call TRBJ2-1; the match to TRBD1 covers 10 bases. Trimming took 7 bases from V and 2 from J; bases not matched to a gene: 5. Germline CDR1 is MNHEY and CDR2 is SMNVEV (reference sequence). This CDR3 has 15 residues. CDR3 in DNA: TGTGCCAGCAACGTTGGGACAGGGGCCTACAATGAGCAGTTCTTC. Protein: CASNVGTGAYNEQFF.